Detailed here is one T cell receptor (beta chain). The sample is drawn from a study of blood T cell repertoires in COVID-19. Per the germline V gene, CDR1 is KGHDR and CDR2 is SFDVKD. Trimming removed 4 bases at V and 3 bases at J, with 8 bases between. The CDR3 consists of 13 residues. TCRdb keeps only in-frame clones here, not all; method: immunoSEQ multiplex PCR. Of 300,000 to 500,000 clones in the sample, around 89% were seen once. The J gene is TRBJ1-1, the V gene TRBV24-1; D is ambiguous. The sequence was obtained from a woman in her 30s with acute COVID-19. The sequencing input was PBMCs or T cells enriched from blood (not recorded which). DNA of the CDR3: TGTGCCACCAGTGACGAGAGGGACACTGAAGCTTTCTTT. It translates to CATSDERDTEAFF.